Below are 21 T cell receptor beta chains sequenced from a single sample in a study of CD8+ T cells in alopecia areata. Following extraction, RNA underwent reverse transcription to cDNA, which served as the sequencing template. Repertoires were generated with immunoSEQ multiplex PCR, while TCRdb's copy carries only in-frame clones and drops some. Counted here are around 140,000 clones, around 49% occurring once; the ten biggest clones make up 0.95% to 1%. Sequenced material: CD4+ T cells sorted from blood, taken at week 0. These receptors were taken from a human donor with alopecia areata.

The rearrangement joins TRBV10-1 to TRBJ2-1, with TRBD1 matching 9 bases. The trim removed 6 bases at V and 7 bases at J, leaving 13 bases unmatched. The CDR3 runs to 16 residues. Germline CDR1 and CDR2: WNHNN and SYGVQD (reference sequence). CDR3 amino acids: CASSGPLSGQGNEQFF. The CDR3 nucleotides are TGCGCCAGCAGCGGACCACTCTCGGGACAGGGAAATGAGCAGTTCTTC.

This clone was picked up one time. The V call is TRBV10-3, the J call TRBJ2-5, with TRBD2 identical over 11 bases. The trim removed 6 bases at V and 5 bases at J, leaving 2 bases unmatched. CDR3 length: 13 residues. Per germline, CDR1 ENHRY and CDR2 SYGVKD. The CDR3 nucleotides read TGTGCCATCAGGACTAGCGGGATCGAGACCCAGTACTTC. Translation gives CAIRTSGIETQYF.

J is TRBJ2-2 and V is TRBV9; 9 bases align to TRBD2. The V gene's germline CDR1 is SGDLS and CDR2 YYNGEE. The CDR3 runs 15 residues. V gave up 0 bases and J gave up 6 bases; unmatched junction bases: 3. In DNA form, the CDR3 reads TGTGCCAGCAGCGTAGTCGCTAGCGGGGCCGGGGAGCTGTTTTTT. As protein: CASSVVASGAGELFF.

V and J are TRBV7-2 and TRBJ2-4; D is perhaps TRBD2 (6 bases). The CDR3 runs 15 residues. Germline V lookup: CDR1 SGHTA, CDR2 FQGNSA. V was clipped by 1 base and J by 5 bases, with 12 bases between them. The CDR3 DNA sequence: TGTGCCAGCAGCTTAGGCGGGACCTGGGAAAACATTCAGTACTTC. Translating gives CASSLGGTWENIQYF.

The chain has TRBV6-6 and TRBJ1-1; 8 nucleotides match TRBD1. The CDR3 sequence is 15 residues long. The germline CDR1 and CDR2 sequences are MNHNY and SVGAGI (reference sequence). V gave up 6 bases and J gave up 6 bases; unmatched junction bases: 12. The CDR3 is CASRPADREGSEAFF. For the CDR3, the DNA is TGTGCCAGCAGACCAGCGGACAGGGAGGGCTCTGAAGCTTTCTTT.

In this sample, this clone turned up a few times. This rearrangement joins TRBV5-1 to TRBJ2-6; 11 bases fit TRBD2. The CDR3 loop spans 18 amino acids. The germline CDR1 and CDR2 sequences are SGHRS and YFSETQ. J gave up 1 base and V 4 bases, and 7 bases lay outside the gene matches. This chain's CDR3 is CASSPGTSGTSGANVLTF. The CDR3 nucleotides read TGCGCCAGCAGCCCCGGGACTAGCGGCACGTCTGGGGCCAACGTCCTGACTTTC.

The gene calls are TRBV30 and TRBJ2-2; D is uncertain. Germline V gene lookup returns CDR1 GTSNPN and CDR2 SVGIG (reference sequence). Trimming took 2 bases from V and 4 from J, leaving 2 bases between them. The CDR3 totals 11 residues. The chain's CDR3 is CAWSSTGELFF. For the CDR3, the DNA is TGTGCCTGGAGTTCCACCGGGGAGCTGTTTTTT.

This clone appeared a single time. The V and J genes are TRBV4-1 and TRBJ2-2; 7 nucleotides line up with TRBD1. The CDR3 is 14 residues long. CDR1 MGHRA and CDR2 YSYEKL come from the germline V gene. J gave up 6 bases and V 2 bases, and 3 bases lay outside the gene matches. The CDR3 DNA follows: TGCGCCAGCAGCCAACGACAGGGTGCCGGGGAGCTGTTTTTT. Encoded protein: CASSQRQGAGELFF.

This chain's CDR3 is CAWSPTGGFTKSNQPQHF. CDR3 sequence (DNA): TGTGCCTGGAGTCCGACCGGGGGGTTTACCAAAAGCAATCAGCCCCAGCATTTT. The chain employs TRBV30 and TRBJ1-5; the D gene is possibly TRBD1 (5 bases). Germline loops: CDR1 GTSNPN, CDR2 SVGIG (reference sequence). The CDR3 extends over 18 amino acids. The germline V and J ends were trimmed by 2 bases and 1 base, with 21 bases remaining between them.

The chain uses TRBV23-1 and TRBJ2-7; D is possibly TRBD2 (5 bases). TRBV23-1 counts as an open reading frame of uncertain function. The CDR3 has 14 amino acids. The V end was cut by 4 bases, the J end by 5 bases, with 15 bases between. The CDR3 nucleotides read TGCGCCAGCAGTCGGTCCCCTTCTAGCCACGAGCAGTACTTC. As protein: CASSRSPSSHEQYF.

The rearrangement joins TRBV5-1 to TRBJ2-1; 15 nucleotides line up with TRBD2. CDR3 length: 16 amino acids. CDR1 and CDR2 from the germline V gene are SGHRS and YFSETQ. The ends lost 4 bases at V and 8 bases at J; junction bases unmatched: 7. The CDR3 DNA sequence: TGCGCCAGCAGCGTAGGACTAGCGGGAGGGCGGGATGAGCAGTTCTTC. It specifies CASSVGLAGGRDEQFF.

This clone was seen a single time. CDR3 sequence: CASRSDTSYEQYF. The DNA of the CDR3 is TGTGCCAGCAGGTCGGACACCTCCTACGAGCAGTACTTC. This chain links TRBV28 with TRBJ2-7; D is possibly TRBD1 (5 bases). In germline, CDR1 is MDHEN, CDR2 SYDVKM. V was clipped by 6 bases and J by 0 bases, with 9 bases between them. CDR3 length: 13 residues.

The V gene is TRBV30, the J gene TRBJ1-4, with 9 bases fitting TRBD1. Germline lookup yields CDR1 GTSNPN and CDR2 SVGIG (reference sequence). The length of the CDR3 is 14 residues. V lost 5 bases and J lost 8; bases outside the gene matches: 9. CDR3 amino acids: CAWDMTGGGEKLFF. CDR3 sequence (DNA): TGTGCCTGGGACATGACAGGGGGAGGCGAAAAACTGTTTTTT.

V gene TRBV2 combines with J gene TRBJ1-2; D unclear. V shed 1 base and J shed 2 bases, with 11 bases lying between them. Germline-derived CDR1 and CDR2 are SNHLY and FYNNEI. The CDR3 covers 15 residues. This CDR3 reads CASSEGGRMNYGYTF. CDR3 sequence (DNA): TGTGCCAGCAGTGAAGGTGGCCGAATGAACTATGGCTACACCTTC.

This chain connects TRBV28 to TRBJ1-2, with a possible D match to TRBD1 (6 bases). Germline lookup yields CDR1 MDHEN and CDR2 SYDVKM. The CDR3 sequence is 14 residues long. V was shortened by 4 bases and J by 2 bases, with 11 bases between the two germline ends. CDR3 region: CASSSHTGNYGYTF. The CDR3 nucleotides are TGTGCCAGCAGTTCCCACACAGGGAACTATGGCTACACCTTC.

The J gene is TRBJ2-3, the V gene TRBV4-1, with TRBD1 identical over 8 bases. Germline V CDR1 and CDR2: MGHRA, YSYEKL. V dropped 4 bases and J dropped 2; count of bases not matched to a gene: 17. This CDR3 is 19 amino acids long. CDR3: CASSLRTGKGADSTDTQYF. CDR3 nucleotides: TGCGCCAGCAGCCTCAGGACAGGGAAGGGTGCAGATTCCACAGATACGCAGTATTTT.

V gene TRBV7-9 combines with J gene TRBJ2-2; D is unclear. V was clipped by 0 bases and J by 2 bases, with 10 bases between them. Germline CDR1 is SEHNR and CDR2 is FQNEAQ (reference sequence). The length of the CDR3 is 16 residues. CDR3 coding DNA: TGTGCCAGCAGCTTAGCTGGCCTCCCAAACACCGGGGAGCTGTTTTTT. Its translation is CASSLAGLPNTGELFF.

This sequence joins TRBV6-1 and TRBJ1-1, with D uncertain. The V end was cut by 7 bases, the J end by 0 bases, with 6 bases between. The CDR3 contains 12 residues. Germline CDR1 MNHNS, CDR2 SASEGT. The CDR3 reads CASTRMNTEAFF. CDR3 bases: TGTGCCAGCACGAGGATGAACACTGAAGCTTTCTTT.

The J gene is TRBJ1-2, the V gene TRBV29-1; 11 positions match TRBD1. There are 14 residues in the CDR3. Germline V lookup: CDR1 SQVTM, CDR2 ANQGSEA. Trimming at V came to 7 bases and at J to 2 bases, leaving 6 bases not matched to a gene. The chain's CDR3 is CSAAGQGENYGYTF. CDR3 coding DNA: TGCAGCGCCGCGGGACAGGGGGAAAACTATGGCTACACCTTC.

This clone was observed a few times. V gene TRBV11-2 combines with J gene TRBJ2-5; D call uncertain. CDR1 is SGHAT, CDR2 FQNNGV, per germline. Trimming left V 5 bases short and J 1 base short, with 14 bases between. The CDR3 has 15 amino acids. The CDR3 spells CASSQGSVSQETQYF. The CDR3 DNA is TGTGCCAGCAGCCAAGGGTCAGTTTCCCAAGAGACCCAGTACTTC.

The chain uses TRBV7-9 and TRBJ2-5, with a weak D call TRBD1 (5 bases). Germline CDR1 is SEHNR and CDR2 is FQNEAQ (reference sequence). CDR3 length: 14 residues. Trimming removed 6 bases at V and 5 bases at J, with 16 bases between. CDR3 sequence (DNA): TGTGCCAGCAGGCAGCAGGGTAAAACGGAGACCCAGTACTTC. Its protein product is CASRQQGKTETQYF.